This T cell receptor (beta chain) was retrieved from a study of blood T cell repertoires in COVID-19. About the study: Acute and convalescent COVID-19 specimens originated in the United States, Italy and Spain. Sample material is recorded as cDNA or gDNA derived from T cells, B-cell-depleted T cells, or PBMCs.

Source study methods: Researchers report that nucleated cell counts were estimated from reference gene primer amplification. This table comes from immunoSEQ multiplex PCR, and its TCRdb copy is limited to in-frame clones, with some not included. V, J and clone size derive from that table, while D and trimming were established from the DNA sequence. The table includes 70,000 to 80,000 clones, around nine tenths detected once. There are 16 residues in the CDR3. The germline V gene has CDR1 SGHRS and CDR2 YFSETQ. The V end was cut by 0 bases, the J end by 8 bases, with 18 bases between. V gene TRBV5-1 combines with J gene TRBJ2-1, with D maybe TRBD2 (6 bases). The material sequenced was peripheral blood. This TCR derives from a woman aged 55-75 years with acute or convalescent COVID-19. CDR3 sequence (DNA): TGCGCCAGCAGCTTGGCCTTGGGGGGTTTTGAGGATGAGCAGTTCTTC. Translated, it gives CASSLALGGFEDEQFF.